The present TCR beta chain was sequenced within a study of T cell repertoires in cytomegalovirus infection. Study information: A matching HLA type, together with CMV infection, was signaled by public TCR beta signatures.

This clonotype was counted ten times or more. Via MiXCR, TCRdb re-called the reads, giving one row per CDR3 protein. The sample gives 55,000 to 85,000 distinct CDR3 sequences, just under 4% of which show up once; roughly 22% is in the top ten. V was clipped by 3 bases and J by 5 bases, with 8 bases between them. The CDR3 extends over 14 amino acids. Germline V CDR1 and CDR2: SGHVT, SQSDAQ. The sample was PBMCs. This clonotype originated in a human donor in good health (CMV status not recorded). Some clones in this sample may be carry-over from other donors' samples. The chain recombines TRBV7-4 with TRBJ1-6; tentative D call: TRBD1 (5 bases). The CDR3 loop is CASSLLGDNSPLHF. Written as DNA, the CDR3 is TGTGCCAGCAGCTTGTTAGGGGATAATTCACCCCTCCACTTT.